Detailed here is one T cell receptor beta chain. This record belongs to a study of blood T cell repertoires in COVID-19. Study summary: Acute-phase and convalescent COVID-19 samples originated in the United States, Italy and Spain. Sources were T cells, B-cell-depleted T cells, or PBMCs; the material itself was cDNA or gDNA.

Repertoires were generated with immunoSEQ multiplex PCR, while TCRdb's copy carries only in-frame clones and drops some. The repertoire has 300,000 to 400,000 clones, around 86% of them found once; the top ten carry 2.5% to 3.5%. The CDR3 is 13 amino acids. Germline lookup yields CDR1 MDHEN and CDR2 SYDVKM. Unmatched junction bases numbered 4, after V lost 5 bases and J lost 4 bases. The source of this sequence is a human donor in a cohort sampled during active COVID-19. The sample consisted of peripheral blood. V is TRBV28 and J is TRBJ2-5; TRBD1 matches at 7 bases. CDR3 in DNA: TGTGCCAGCAGTGACCGGGACAGAGAGACCCAGTACTTC. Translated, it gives CASSDRDRETQYF.